Each of the 17 T cell receptor beta chains below was sequenced from the same sample in a study of shared clonotypes between healthy human individuals. Method: immunoSEQ multiplex PCR; TCRdb's copy keeps in-frame clones and lacks some. The profile covers approximately 500,000 clones, with 81% appearing a single time and roughly 13% taken by the ten largest. Specimen: PBMCs. The receptor source for this set is a woman aged 40 to 49 in good health. Some clones in this sample may be carry-over from other donors' samples.

The chain links TRBV7-9 to TRBJ2-5, with D uncertain. CDR3 length equals 13 residues. CDR1 SEHNR and CDR2 FQNEAQ come from the germline V gene (reference sequence). Trimming left V 3 bases short and J 7 bases short, with 12 bases between. CDR3 DNA: TGTGCCAGCAGCTTTTTGGAGACGGGGACCCAGTACTTC. Translation gives CASSFLETGTQYF.

The chain has TRBV7-3 and TRBJ2-2; possible D gene TRBD2, 6 bases. CDR3 size: 15 residues. Germline-derived CDR1 and CDR2 are SGHTA and FQGTGA. Trimming cost V 2 bases and J 3 bases, with 10 bases left between them. The CDR3 protein is CASSLYGGDTGELFF. Here the CDR3 DNA reads TGTGCCAGCAGCTTATACGGCGGGGACACCGGGGAGCTGTTTTTT.

V and J are TRBV30 and TRBJ2-3, with TRBD2 matching over 9 bases. The germline CDR1 and CDR2 sequences are GTSNPN and SVGIG (reference sequence). The CDR3 length is 13 residues. V trimming: 4 bases; J trimming: 9 bases; junction bases outside the gene matches: 8. CDR3 sequence reads: CAWNLAGELTQYF. DNA of the CDR3: TGTGCCTGGAATTTAGCGGGAGAGTTGACGCAGTATTTT.

In the case of this clone: One end of the junction fails to match germline, which may point to a read error. This chain links TRBV29-1 with TRBJ2-1; TRBD1 agrees at 9 bases. The germline gives CDR1 SQVTM, CDR2 ANQGSEA. This CDR3 comprises 16 residues. The CDR3: CSVEGDREGSYNEQFF. In DNA form, the CDR3 reads TGCAGCGTCGAAGGGGACAGGGAGGGCTCCTACAATGAGCAGTTCTTC.

Comments on this clone: Since a far larger clone is one base different, this is likely a read error. This chain uses TRBV28 with TRBJ2-6; a weak D match, TRBD1 (5 bases). V gave up 11 bases and J gave up 3 bases, with 14 bases separating them. This CDR3 is built from 14 residues. Germline loops: CDR1 MDHEN, CDR2 SYDVKM. CDR3 amino acids: CAVQETYGANVLTF. The CDR3 DNA follows: TGTGCCGTACAGGAGACTTATGGGGCCAACGTCCTGACTTTC. The variable domain in full, with the rest retrieved from reference TRBV28 and TRBJ2-6, is DVKVTQSSRYLVKRTGEKVFLECVQDMDHENMFWYRQDPGLGLRLIYFSYDVKMKEKGDIPEGYSVSREKKERFSLILESASTNQTSMYLCAVQETYGANVLTFGAGSRLTVL.

In its sample, this clone was seen once. The V call is TRBV30, the J call TRBJ2-1, with D unclear. The CDR3 runs to 11 residues. Per the germline V gene, CDR1 is GTSNPN and CDR2 is SVGIG (reference sequence). V gave up 1 base and J gave up 9 bases, with 7 bases separating them. Here the CDR3 DNA reads TGTGCCTGGAGTGGTAGTGGTGAGCAGTTCTTC. Translation gives CAWSGSGEQFF.

The genes are TRBV30 and TRBJ1-2, with 7 bases that match TRBD1. J gave up 4 bases and V 2 bases, and 13 bases lay outside the gene matches. The CDR3 spans 16 residues. In germline, CDR1 is GTSNPN, CDR2 SVGIG (reference sequence). CDR3 loop: CAWSRPGTEKGYGYTF. CDR3 nucleotides: TGTGCCTGGAGTCGGCCCGGGACAGAAAAGGGCTATGGCTACACCTTC.

The gene calls are TRBV6-6 and TRBJ2-5; D possibly corresponds to TRBD2 (6 bases). Trimming removed 7 bases at V and 0 bases at J, with 12 bases between. CDR3 size: 14 residues. Germline assignment: CDR1 MNHNY and CDR2 SVGAGI (reference sequence). The DNA for the CDR3 is TGTGCCAGCACCCCACTAGCTGACCAAGAGACCCAGTACTTC. Amino acid sequence: CASTPLADQETQYF.

This rearrangement joins TRBV5-6 to TRBJ2-4; TRBD1 agrees at 9 bases. CDR1 SGHDT and CDR2 YYEEEE come from the germline V gene. J gave up 7 bases and V 7 bases, and 9 bases lay outside the gene matches. The CDR3 is 14 amino acids. CDR3 nucleotides: TGTGCCAGCGGTGACAGGGGGATTGGGAACATTCAGTACTTC. It is translated as CASGDRGIGNIQYF.

The rearrangement links TRBV5-8 to TRBJ2-5; 9 nucleotides agree with TRBD1. Trimming cost V 4 bases and J 5 bases; bases outside gene matches: 3. CDR1 is SGHTS and CDR2 is YDEGEE in the germline V gene. This CDR3 region has 13 residues. The CDR3 nucleotides read TGTGCCAGCAGCGGACAGGGGTCGGAGACCCAGTACTTC. Its protein product is CASSGQGSETQYF. The whole variable domain, filled in from reference TRBV5-8 and TRBJ2-5, reads EAGVTQSPTHLIKTRGQQATLRCSPISGHTSVYWYQQALGLGLQFLLWYDEGEERNRGNFPPRFSGRQFPNYSSELNVNALELEDSALYLCASSGQGSETQYFGPGTRLLVL.

This sequence joins TRBV19 and TRBJ2-2, with 10 nucleotides matching TRBD2. The CDR3 is 15 amino acids. V shed 1 base, J shed 6 bases, and the junction held 2 bases outside the gene matches. Germline assignment: CDR1 LNHDA and CDR2 SQIVND (reference sequence). The CDR3 is CASSIASGSPGELFF. In nucleotides, the CDR3 is TGTGCCAGTAGTATAGCTAGCGGGAGCCCCGGGGAGCTGTTTTTT.

This chain connects TRBV30 to TRBJ2-3; D is perhaps TRBD2 (5 bases). The CDR3 loop spans 12 amino acids. CDR1 is GTSNPN and CDR2 is SVGIG in the germline V gene (reference sequence). V was cut by 0 bases and J by 9 bases, with 10 bases left in between. For the CDR3, the DNA is TGTGCCTGGAGTGTATACCGGGGAACGCAGTATTTT. Amino acid sequence: CAWSVYRGTQYF.

In this sample, this clone turned up a few times. V and J are TRBV28 and TRBJ2-1, with 9 bases aligning to TRBD2. CDR3 length: 16 amino acids. Germline CDR1 and CDR2: MDHEN and SYDVKM. With 6 bases clipped from V and 8 bases from J, the junction kept 14 bases outside the gene matches. CDR3 residues: CASSPDELAGPHEQFF. CDR3 bases: TGTGCCAGCAGCCCCGATGAACTAGCGGGTCCCCATGAGCAGTTCTTC.

The rearrangement links TRBV9 to TRBJ1-1; D gene ambiguous. Germline-derived CDR1 and CDR2 are SGDLS and YYNGEE. Trimming took 0 bases from V and 1 from J, leaving 7 bases between them. This CDR3 contains 14 residues. In DNA, the CDR3 is TGTGCCAGCAGCGTAGGGTTCGAGAACACTGAAGCTTTCTTT. It codes for CASSVGFENTEAFF.

J is TRBJ2-2 and V is TRBV7-3, with 11 bases matching TRBD2. The V gene end was trimmed by 5 bases and the J gene end by 0 bases; junction bases not matched to a gene: 5. The V gene's germline CDR1 is SGHTA and CDR2 FQGTGA. CDR3 size: 17 residues. CDR3 residues: CASSAGTSGPNTGELFF. The CDR3 DNA sequence: TGTGCCAGCAGCGCGGGGACTAGCGGACCGAACACCGGGGAGCTGTTTTTT.

The chain uses TRBV6-6 and TRBJ2-7, with D possibly being TRBD2 (5 bases). CDR3 length: 12 amino acids. CDR1 and CDR2 from the germline V gene are MNHNY and SVGAGI (reference sequence). Between the trimmed V and J ends, which lost 6 bases and 3 bases, there was a span of 9 bases. The chain's CDR3 is CASSERFYEQYF. The CDR3 nucleotides read TGTGCCAGCAGCGAGCGGTTCTACGAGCAGTACTTC.

This clone appeared a single time. The chain uses TRBV19 and TRBJ2-2; D remains unclear. V was cut by 6 bases and J by 3 bases, with 2 bases left in between. The CDR3 extends over 11 amino acids. CDR1 and CDR2 (germline): LNHDA, SQIVND (reference sequence). CDR3 in amino acids: CASRDTGELFF. CDR3 coding DNA: TGTGCCAGTAGAGACACCGGGGAGCTGTTTTTT.